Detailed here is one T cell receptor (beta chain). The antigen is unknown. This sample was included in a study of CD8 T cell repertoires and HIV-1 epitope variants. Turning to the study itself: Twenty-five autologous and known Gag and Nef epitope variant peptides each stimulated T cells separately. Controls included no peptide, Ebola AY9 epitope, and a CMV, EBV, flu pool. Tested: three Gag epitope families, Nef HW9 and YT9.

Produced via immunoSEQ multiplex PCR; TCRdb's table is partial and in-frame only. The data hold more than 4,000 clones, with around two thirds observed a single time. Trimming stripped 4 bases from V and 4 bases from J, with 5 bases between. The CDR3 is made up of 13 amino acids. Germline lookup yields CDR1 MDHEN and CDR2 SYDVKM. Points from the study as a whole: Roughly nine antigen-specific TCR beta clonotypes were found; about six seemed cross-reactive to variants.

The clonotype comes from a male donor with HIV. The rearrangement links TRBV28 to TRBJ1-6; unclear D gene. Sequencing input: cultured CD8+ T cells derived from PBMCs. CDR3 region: CASSWDYNSPLHF. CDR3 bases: TGTGCCAGCAGTTGGGATTATAATTCACCCCTCCACTTT.